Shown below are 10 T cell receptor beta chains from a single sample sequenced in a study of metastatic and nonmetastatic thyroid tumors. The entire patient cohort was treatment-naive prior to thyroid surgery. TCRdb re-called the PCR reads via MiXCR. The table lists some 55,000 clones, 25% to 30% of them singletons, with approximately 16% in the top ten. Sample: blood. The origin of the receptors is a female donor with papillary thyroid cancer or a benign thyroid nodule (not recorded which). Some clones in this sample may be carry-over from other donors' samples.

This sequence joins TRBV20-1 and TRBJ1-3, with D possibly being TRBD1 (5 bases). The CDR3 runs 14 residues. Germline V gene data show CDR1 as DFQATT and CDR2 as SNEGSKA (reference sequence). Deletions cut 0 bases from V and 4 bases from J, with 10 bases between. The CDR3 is CSARDLGRGNTIYF. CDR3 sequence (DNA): TGCAGTGCTAGAGATTTGGGGCGGGGAAACACCATATATTTT.

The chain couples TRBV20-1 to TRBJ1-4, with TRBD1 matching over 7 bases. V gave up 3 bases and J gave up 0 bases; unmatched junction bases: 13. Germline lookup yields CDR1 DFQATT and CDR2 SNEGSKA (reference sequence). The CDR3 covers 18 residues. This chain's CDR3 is CSARPDRENFATNEKLFF. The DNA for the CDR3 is TGCAGTGCTAGGCCCGACAGGGAAAATTTTGCAACTAATGAAAAACTGTTTTTT.

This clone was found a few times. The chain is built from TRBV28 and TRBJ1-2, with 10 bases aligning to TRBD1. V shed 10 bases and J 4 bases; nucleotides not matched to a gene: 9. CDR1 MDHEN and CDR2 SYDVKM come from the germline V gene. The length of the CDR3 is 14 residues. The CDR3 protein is CAIPMGQGSYGYTF. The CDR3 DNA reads TGTGCCATCCCGATGGGACAGGGGAGCTATGGCTACACCTTC.

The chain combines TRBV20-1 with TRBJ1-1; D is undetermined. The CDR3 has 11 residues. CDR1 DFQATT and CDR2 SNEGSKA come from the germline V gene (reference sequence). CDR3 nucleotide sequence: TGCAGATCATCAGCGAACACTGAAGCTTTCTTT. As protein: CRSSANTEAFF.

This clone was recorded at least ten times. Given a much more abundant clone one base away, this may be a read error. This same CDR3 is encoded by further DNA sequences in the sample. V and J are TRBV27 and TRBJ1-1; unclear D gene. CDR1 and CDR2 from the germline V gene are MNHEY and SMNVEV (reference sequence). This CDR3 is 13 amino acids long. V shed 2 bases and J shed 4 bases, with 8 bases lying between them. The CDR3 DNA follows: TGTGCCAGCAGTTTAGGAGGCGTCACTGAAGCTTTCTTT. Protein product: CASSLGGVTEAFF.

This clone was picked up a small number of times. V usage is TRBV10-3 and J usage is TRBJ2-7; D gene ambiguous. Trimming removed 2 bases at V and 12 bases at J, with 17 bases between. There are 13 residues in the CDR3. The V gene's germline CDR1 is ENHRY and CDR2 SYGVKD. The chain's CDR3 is CAISEEVLAQRYF. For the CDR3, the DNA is TGTGCCATCAGTGAGGAGGTTCTGGCTCAGCGGTACTTC.

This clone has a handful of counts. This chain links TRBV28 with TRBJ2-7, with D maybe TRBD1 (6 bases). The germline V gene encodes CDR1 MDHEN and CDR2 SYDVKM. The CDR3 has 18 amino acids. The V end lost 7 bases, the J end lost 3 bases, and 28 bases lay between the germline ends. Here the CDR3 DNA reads TGTGCCAGCACCAGCCTCAGGGGTAGGGCGGTGTGGGGCTACGAGCAGTACTTC. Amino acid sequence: CASTSLRGRAVWGYEQYF.

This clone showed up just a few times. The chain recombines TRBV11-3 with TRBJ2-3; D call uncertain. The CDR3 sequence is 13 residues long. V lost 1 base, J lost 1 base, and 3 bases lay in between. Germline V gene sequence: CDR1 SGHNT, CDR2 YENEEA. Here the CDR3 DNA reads TGTGCCAGCAGCTTAGCAGGCACAGATACGCAGTATTTT. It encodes CASSLAGTDTQYF. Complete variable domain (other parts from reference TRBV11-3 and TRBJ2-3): EAGVVQSPRYKIIEKKQPVAFWCNPISGHNTLYWYLQNLGQGPELLIRYENEEAVDDSQLPKDRFSAERLKGVDSTLKIQPAELGDSAVYLCASSLAGTDTQYFGPGTRLTVL.

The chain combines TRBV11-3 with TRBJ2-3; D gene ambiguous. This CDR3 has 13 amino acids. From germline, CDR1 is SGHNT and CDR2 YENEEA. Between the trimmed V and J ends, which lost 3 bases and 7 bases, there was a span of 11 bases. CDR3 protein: CASSLGMGNTQYF. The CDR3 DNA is TGTGCCAGCAGCTTGGGGATGGGGAATACGCAGTATTTT.

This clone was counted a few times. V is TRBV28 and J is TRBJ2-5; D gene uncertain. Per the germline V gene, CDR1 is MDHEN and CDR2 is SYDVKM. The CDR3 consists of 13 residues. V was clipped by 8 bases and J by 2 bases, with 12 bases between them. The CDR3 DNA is TGTGCCAGCTGTTCGGTACTTCAAGAGACCCAGTACTTC. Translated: CASCSVLQETQYF.